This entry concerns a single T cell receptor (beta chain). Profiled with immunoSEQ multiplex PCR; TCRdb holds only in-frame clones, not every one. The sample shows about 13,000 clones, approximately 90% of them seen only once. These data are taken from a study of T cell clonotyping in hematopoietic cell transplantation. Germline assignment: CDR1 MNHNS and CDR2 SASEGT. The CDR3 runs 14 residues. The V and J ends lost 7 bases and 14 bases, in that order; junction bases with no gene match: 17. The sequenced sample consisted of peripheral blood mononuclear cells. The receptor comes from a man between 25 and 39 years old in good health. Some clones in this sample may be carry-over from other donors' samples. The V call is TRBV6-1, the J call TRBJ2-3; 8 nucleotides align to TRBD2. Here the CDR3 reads CASMTPGGGWRWYF. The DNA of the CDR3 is TGTGCCAGCATGACCCCGGGCGGGGGGTGGCGCTGGTATTTT.